This T cell receptor (beta chain) comes out of a study of blood T cell repertoires in COVID-19. Participants were placed into cohorts based on the clinical history they reported. The germline V and J ends were trimmed by 3 bases and 4 bases, with 10 bases remaining between them. Germline-derived CDR1 and CDR2 are SGHTA and FQGNSA. This CDR3 has 15 amino acids. Assay: immunoSEQ multiplex PCR; the TCRdb copy retains only in-frame clones and omits some. The sample consists of hundreds of thousands of clones, around four fifths of them appearing once. This sequence was found in a woman aged 45-65 years who had been exposed to COVID-19. Source material: PBMCs or T cells enriched from blood (not recorded which). V gene TRBV7-2 combines with J gene TRBJ2-6; D perhaps matches TRBD1 (6 bases). CDR3 protein: CASSFTGFGANVLTF. The DNA of the CDR3 is TGTGCCAGCAGCTTCACAGGGTTCGGGGCCAACGTCCTGACTTTC. The full variable domain, in which reference TRBV7-2 and TRBJ2-6 provide the parts outside the CDR3, is GAGVSQSPSNKVTEKGKDVELRCDPISGHTALYWYRQSLGQGLEFLIYFQGNSAPDKSGLPSDRFSAERTGGSVSTLTIQRTQQEDSAVYLCASSFTGFGANVLTFGAGSRLTVL.